This note documents a single TCR beta chain sequence. The data were obtained in a study of identical twins. CDR3 size: 14 residues. V lost 5 bases and J 5 bases, leaving 15 bases between the germline ends. CDR1 is SGHAT and CDR2 is FQNNGV in the germline V gene. A universal primer site came from template switching; cDNA carried unique molecular identifiers. TCRdb processed the 5' RACE reads anew with MiXCR; each CDR3 protein has one entry. This table has some 1,600,000 distinct CDR3 sequences, about 30% appearing once. The chain employs TRBV11-2 and TRBJ2-5; D might be TRBD2 (6 bases). Sequenced material: cord blood. The receptor's source is a newborn girl in good health. CDR3 in DNA: TGTGCCAGCAGCGGAGGGGTTCTTTGGGAGACCCAGTACTTC. As protein: CASSGGVLWETQYF.